Reported below is one TCR beta chain. Its matching antigen is unknown. The sample originates from a study of CD8 T cells in Susac syndrome. An input of about 0.5 to 1 ug of RNA was subjected to reverse transcription using random hexamers. By means of immunoSEQ multiplex PCR, TCR beta CDR3 spanning 54 Vbeta and 13 Jbeta underwent amplification. One entry per CDR3 protein, called by TCRdb with MiXCR from the immunoSEQ multiplex PCR reads. The data show under 200,000 distinct CDR3 sequences, 85% to 95% seen once. Study outcomes and limitations: It was acknowledged by the study that relatively few individuals were included in its TCR sequencing and HLA analysis.

Sequencing targeted TCR beta in blood CD8+ and CD4+ T cells. While CD8+ and CD4+ T cells were isolated negatively, TEMRA cells were enriched by FACS. The receptor's source is a human donor with multiple sclerosis. Sequencing was performed on CD8+ T cells from PBMCs.

The CDR3 reads CASSPRDPALEQYF. The CDR3 DNA reads as TGTGCCAGCAGCCCAAGAGACCCAGCCCTCGAGCAGTACTTC. V gene TRBV9 combines with J gene TRBJ2-7, with D hard to call. Germline lookup yields CDR1 SGDLS and CDR2 YYNGEE. CDR3 size: 14 residues. Trimming stripped 4 bases from V and 6 bases from J, with 17 bases between.